This passage covers 13 T cell receptor beta chains from one sample sequenced in a study of T-cell memory formation after mild COVID-19. TCRdb reprocessed the 5' RACE reads with MiXCR, giving one entry per CDR3 protein. The table has over 350,000 distinct CDR3 sequences, roughly 15% seen once. Sample: PBMCs or a T cell subset sorted from them (not recorded which). The receptors were sampled from a man aged 18 to 35 who had mild COVID-19 (a few samples of this study predate the infection). Cell type and time point are not known.

This clonotype has just a few counts. The chain carries TRBV20-1 and TRBJ2-7, with 7 bases identical to TRBD2. CDR1 and CDR2 from the germline V gene are DFQATT and SNEGSKA (reference sequence). Trimming at V came to 7 bases and at J to 2 bases, leaving 8 bases not matched to a gene. The CDR3 consists of 13 residues. CDR3 in amino acids: CSVGAGLTYEQYV. The CDR3 bases are TGCAGTGTAGGAGCGGGGTTGACCTACGAGCAGTACGTC.

The chain recombines TRBV6-6 with TRBJ2-7; the D gene is possibly TRBD2 (5 bases). The CDR3 length is 12 residues. From germline, CDR1 is MNHNY and CDR2 SVGAGI (reference sequence). Trimming cost V 10 bases and J 3 bases, with 13 bases left between them. CDR3 region: CATYGGRYEQYF. The CDR3 coding sequence is TGTGCCACCTACGGAGGCCGCTACGAGCAGTACTTC.

This clonotype has more than one count but fewer than ten. The chain is built from TRBV7-8 and TRBJ2-2; D is unresolved. This CDR3 has 15 residues. Between the trimmed V and J ends, which lost 0 bases and 6 bases, there was a span of 11 bases. Looked up from germline, CDR1 is SGHVS and CDR2 is FQNEAQ. The CDR3 sequence: CASSLARVFAGELFF. CDR3 DNA: TGTGCCAGCAGCTTAGCACGTGTTTTTGCCGGGGAGCTGTTTTTT.

The sample holds a few counts of this clonotype. This chain joins TRBV4-3 and TRBJ2-5; possible D gene TRBD2, 6 bases. Germline CDR1 is LGHNA and CDR2 is YSLEER. CDR3 length: 13 residues. V gave up 0 bases and J gave up 7 bases, with 9 bases separating them. The CDR3 region is CASSQERRGTQYF. The CDR3 bases are TGCGCCAGCAGCCAAGAGAGGAGGGGGACCCAGTACTTC.

The V gene is TRBV5-1, the J gene TRBJ1-5; D gene ambiguous. This CDR3 is 13 amino acids long. V was shortened by 0 bases and J by 8 bases, with 9 bases between the two germline ends. CDR1 is SGHRS and CDR2 is YFSETQ in the germline V gene. This CDR3 reads CASSLGPDKPQHF. The CDR3 nucleotides are TGCGCCAGCAGCTTGGGGCCCGATAAGCCCCAGCATTTT.

This clonotype occurred a few times. The chain carries TRBV5-1 and TRBJ2-2, with D possibly called TRBD1 or TRBD2 (5 bases each). Looked up from germline, CDR1 is SGHRS and CDR2 is YFSETQ. Trimming stripped 2 bases from V and 5 bases from J, with 10 bases between. This CDR3 spans 14 amino acids. CDR3 sequence (DNA): TGCGCCAGCAGCTTCAACAGGAGGACCGGGGAGCTGTTTTTT. Amino acids: CASSFNRRTGELFF.

This clonotype has more than one count but fewer than ten. The V gene is TRBV4-1, the J gene TRBJ2-1; D possibly uses TRBD1 or TRBD2 (6 bases each). The CDR3 length is 17 residues. V lost 1 base and J 3 bases, leaving 16 bases between the germline ends. Germline CDR1 reads MGHRA; CDR2 reads YSYEKL. The CDR3 DNA follows: TGCGCCAGCAGCCAAGTCTGGCCGGGGGCCGACTACAATGAGCAGTTCTTC. It specifies CASSQVWPGADYNEQFF.

The chain recombines TRBV5-1 with TRBJ1-6; no definite D call. Germline V gene lookup returns CDR1 SGHRS and CDR2 YFSETQ. The CDR3 covers 15 residues. V shed 0 bases and J shed 7 bases, with 11 bases lying between them. CDR3 protein: CASSLGGIGNSPLHF. CDR3 DNA sequence: TGCGCCAGCAGCTTGGGGGGTATCGGGAATTCACCCCTCCACTTT.

This clonotype was counted only a few times. V usage is TRBV4-3 and J usage is TRBJ2-3, with D maybe TRBD2 (5 bases). Trimming cost V 0 bases and J 6 bases, with 13 bases left between them. The CDR3 runs to 15 residues. Germline CDR1 is LGHNA and CDR2 is YSLEER. Written as DNA, the CDR3 is TGCGCCAGCAGCCAAGAAGCAACCGGGGTGGATACGCAGTATTTT. Translating it yields CASSQEATGVDTQYF.

The chain uses TRBV12-3 or TRBV12-4 and TRBJ1-4, with unresolved D. V was clipped by 3 bases and J by 0 bases, with 8 bases between them. There are 15 residues in the CDR3. CDR3 nucleotides: TGTGCCAGCAGTTTGAGGTGGGCAACTAATGAAAAACTGTTTTTT. Translated, it gives CASSLRWATNEKLFF.

This clonotype has more than one count but fewer than ten. The gene calls are TRBV11-2 and TRBJ2-7; unclear D gene. The V gene lost 5 bases and the J gene lost 2 bases, with 13 bases spanning the gap. The germline V gene encodes CDR1 SGHAT and CDR2 FQNNGV. This CDR3 is built from 14 residues. In nucleotides, the CDR3 is TGTGCCAGCAGCCCACGGGCAGGCACCTACGAGCAGTACTTC. Translated: CASSPRAGTYEQYF. The full variable domain, with the rest looked up from reference TRBV11-2 and TRBJ2-7, is EAGVAQSPRYKIIEKRQSVAFWCNPISGHATLYWYQQILGQGPKLLIQFQNNGVVDDSQLPKDRFSAERLKGVDSTLKIQPAKLEDSAVYLCASSPRAGTYEQYFGPGTRLTVT.

This chain links TRBV6-6 with TRBJ2-2; 9 nucleotides align to TRBD2. V shed 6 bases, J shed 9 bases, and the junction held 8 bases outside the gene matches. Germline lookup yields CDR1 MNHNY and CDR2 SVGAGI (reference sequence). The CDR3 spans 14 residues. The CDR3 nucleotides are TGTGCCAGCAGCGCGGGGGGGGGTTTCTGGGAGCTGTTTTTT. Encoded protein: CASSAGGGFWELFF.

This clonotype was recorded at least ten times. At one end, the junction sequence differs from germline, possibly due to a read error. This rearrangement joins TRBV7-7 to TRBJ2-3; no definite D call. The CDR3 is 13 amino acids. CDR1 is SSHAT, CDR2 FNYEAQ, per germline (reference sequence). The CDR3 loop is CASSLLGTDTQYF. DNA of the CDR3: TGTGCTAGCAGCTTATTGGGGACAGATACGCAGTATTTT.